This T cell receptor beta chain was captured in a study of blood T cell repertoires in COVID-19. Here immunoSEQ multiplex PCR was the method, and the copy in TCRdb shows in-frame clones only, minus some. Found here are 300,000 to 400,000 clones, about 90% of them singletons; the top ten hold 0.9% to 1.2%. Each recovered donor of Cohort 3 presented with two negative PCRs, clearance, or symptom resolution. Per germline, CDR1 MGHDK and CDR2 SYGVNS. Trimming cost V 5 bases and J 4 bases, with 23 bases left between them. The CDR3 extends over 17 amino acids. The chain links TRBV25-1 to TRBJ2-5, with D tentatively TRBD2 (6 bases). The source material was PBMCs or T cells enriched from blood (not recorded which). The receptor was derived from a woman aged 30 to 39 who had recovered from COVID-19. This CDR3 reads CASSHGLTTARGETQYF. CDR3 bases: TGTGCCAGCAGTCACGGTCTGACGACCGCGCGGGGAGAGACCCAGTACTTC.